This record covers a single T cell receptor (beta chain). The antigen remains unidentified. The data derive from a study of response to subunit inactivated influenza vaccine. Regarding the study as a whole: Seasonal influenza vaccination, on each occasion, was suggested by the authors to recruit few new T cells.

The V gene lost 2 bases and the J gene lost 5 bases, with 10 bases spanning the gap. In germline, CDR1 is SGHTA, CDR2 FQGNSA. The CDR3 is 13 residues long. A single record per CDR3 protein comes from TCRdb applying MiXCR to the RT-PCR reads. The sample lists approximately 200,000 distinct CDR3 sequences, approximately 15% occurring once. The sequence came from a man in his forties or fifties who received an inactivated influenza vaccine. The material was CD8+ T cells sorted from PBMCs, obtained about 5 days after vaccination. The V call is TRBV7-2, the J call TRBJ2-7; no reliable D call. CDR3 coding DNA: TGTGCCAGCAGCTTACCCCCTTACCACGAGCAGTACTTC. Protein product: CASSLPPYHEQYF.